Following are 21 T cell receptor beta chains from one sample sequenced in a study of cytomegalovirus exposure and HLA in healthy donors. Primers for the PCR totalled 60 Vbeta and 13 Jbeta. Only in-frame clones appear in the TCRdb table, and some are missing; sequencing was by immunoSEQ multiplex PCR. The sample records fewer than 90,000 clones, about 77% being singletons. The sequencing input was PBMCs. These receptor sequences come from a male donor in good health and CMV-seropositive.

A few counts support this clone. The rearrangement links TRBV28 to TRBJ2-7, with a weak D call TRBD1 (6 bases). Per germline, CDR1 MDHEN and CDR2 SYDVKM. V gave up 5 bases and J gave up 6 bases, with 8 bases separating them. The CDR3 totals 11 residues. The chain's CDR3 is CASSHRVEQYF. CDR3 nucleotide sequence: TGTGCCAGCAGTCACAGGGTCGAGCAGTACTTC.

The CDR3 is CASSGGDGETEAFF. CDR3 bases: TGCGCCAGCAGCGGGGGGGACGGGGAAACTGAAGCTTTCTTT. The chain is built from TRBV5-1 and TRBJ1-1; TRBD1 is a possible D gene (5 bases). Trimming shortened V by 4 bases and J by 5 bases, and 15 bases separated the two germline ends. The CDR3 is made up of 14 amino acids. The germline V gene encodes CDR1 SGHRS and CDR2 YFSETQ.

This clone appeared a few times. The chain joins TRBV5-1 to TRBJ2-7, with D possibly being TRBD2 (6 bases). The CDR3 consists of 14 residues. Looked up from germline, CDR1 is SGHRS and CDR2 is YFSETQ. V shed 4 bases and J shed 0 bases, with 11 bases lying between them. In nucleotides, the CDR3 is TGCGCCAGCAGCCAGCTAGCGAACTCCTACGAGCAGTACTTC. Amino acid sequence: CASSQLANSYEQYF.

The chain has TRBV18 and TRBJ1-2; TRBD1 matches 10 bases. J lost 3 bases, V lost 2 bases, and 9 bases had no gene match. The CDR3 is 17 residues long. Germline CDR1 and CDR2: KGHSH and LQKENI. CDR3 coding DNA: TGTGCCAGCTCACCAGGGGTTCCCGGGACAGGGGACTATGGCTACACCTTC. Protein sequence: CASSPGVPGTGDYGYTF.

This clone appeared a few times. The chain employs TRBV7-3 and TRBJ2-7, with 8 nucleotides matching TRBD1. CDR3 length: 17 residues. V trimming: 1 base; J trimming: 1 base; junction bases outside the gene matches: 9. Germline loops: CDR1 SGHTA, CDR2 FQGTGA. CDR3 in DNA: TGTGCCAGCAGCTTAAGGCTTTATTGGGACAGGTCCTACGAGCAGTACTTC. It encodes CASSLRLYWDRSYEQYF.

V and J are TRBV7-9 and TRBJ2-7, with D perhaps matching TRBD1 (6 bases). V was pared by 5 bases and J by 5 bases, with 19 bases between. The V gene's germline CDR1 is SEHNR and CDR2 FQNEAQ (reference sequence). The CDR3 extends over 15 amino acids. The DNA for the CDR3 is TGTGCCAGCAGCCCGATGATTACAGGGAGCGACGAGCAGTACTTC. The encoded protein is CASSPMITGSDEQYF. Variable domain in full (rest from reference TRBV7-9 and TRBJ2-7): DTGVSQNPRHKITKRGQNVTFRCDPISEHNRLYWYRQTLGQGPEFLTYFQNEAQLEKSRLLSDRFSAERPKGSFSTLEIQRTEQGDSAMYLCASSPMITGSDEQYFGPGTRLTVT.

The chain carries TRBV4-2 and TRBJ2-3; no firm D call. The CDR3 sequence is 17 residues long. The germline gives CDR1 LGHNA, CDR2 YNFKEQ. V gave up 0 bases and J gave up 0 bases, with 13 bases separating them. DNA of the CDR3: TGTGCCAGCAGCCAAGAGGGTGGCGGCTCTAGCACAGATACGCAGTATTTT. It specifies CASSQEGGGSSTDTQYF.

V is TRBV4-1 and J is TRBJ2-1, with TRBD2 matching 8 bases. CDR1 is MGHRA, CDR2 YSYEKL, per germline. Germline trimming cut 2 bases from V and 6 bases from J; bases unmatched to any gene: 6. This CDR3 contains 15 residues. CDR3: CASSQPGLAINEQFF. In DNA, the CDR3 is TGCGCCAGCAGCCAACCCGGACTAGCAATCAATGAGCAGTTCTTC.

This rearrangement joins TRBV6-5 to TRBJ1-2; 9 bases align to TRBD1. V lost 8 bases, J lost 4 bases, and 5 bases stayed unmatched. Germline V gives CDR1 MNHEY, CDR2 SVGAGI. The length of the CDR3 is 13 residues. CDR3 in amino acids: CASGGQGTYGYTF. The CDR3, as DNA: TGTGCCAGCGGGGGACAGGGAACCTATGGCTACACCTTC.

This clone has a handful of counts. CDR3 region: CASSGTGGEQFF. The CDR3 DNA reads as TGTGCCAGCAGTGGAACAGGGGGGGAGCAGTTCTTC. The V gene is TRBV2, the J gene TRBJ2-1; TRBD1 matches at 8 bases. The germline gives CDR1 SNHLY, CDR2 FYNNEI. This CDR3 has 12 residues. Trimming cost V 4 bases and J 10 bases; bases outside gene matches: 3.

This clone is a singleton in its sample. This chain links TRBV9 with TRBJ1-2; perhaps TRBD1 as D (5 bases). Germline V gives CDR1 SGDLS, CDR2 YYNGEE. CDR3 length equals 13 residues. With 0 bases removed from V and 8 bases from J, the gap between germline ends came to 11 bases. In DNA form, the CDR3 reads TGTGCCAGCAGCGTAGACGCCGGGGGAGGCTACACCTTC. Its translation: CASSVDAGGGYTF.

The chain recombines TRBV27 with TRBJ2-7, with TRBD2 matching over 8 bases. The CDR3 has 15 amino acids. V shed 3 bases, J shed 2 bases, and the junction held 6 bases outside the gene matches. The germline CDR1 and CDR2 sequences are MNHEY and SMNVEV (reference sequence). Written as DNA, the CDR3 is TGTGCCAGCAGTTTTGGTAGCGGGATTACCTACGAGCAGTACTTC. Its protein product is CASSFGSGITYEQYF.

To note about this clone: The junction departs from germline at one end; a sequencing error may be responsible. The CDR3 is CAISAGDRSLRITYEQYF. The DNA for the CDR3 is TGTGCCATCAGTGCTGGGGACAGGTCCCTGAGAATTACCTACGAGCAGTACTTC. The J gene is TRBJ2-7, the V gene TRBV6-4; the match to TRBD1 covers 8 bases. From germline, CDR1 is MRHNA and CDR2 SNTAGT. The CDR3 has 18 amino acids.

The chain uses TRBV7-3 and TRBJ2-4, with a possible D match to TRBD2 (6 bases). This CDR3 has 15 residues. Germline lookup yields CDR1 SGHTA and CDR2 FQGTGA. Trimming removed 2 bases at V and 1 base at J, with 9 bases between. CDR3 DNA: TGTGCCAGCAGCTTAGGAGGGGCGGCCAAAAACATTCAGTACTTC. Translation: CASSLGGAAKNIQYF.

The chain combines TRBV28 with TRBJ2-7; 7 bases agree with TRBD2. The trim removed 5 bases at V and 1 base at J, leaving 8 bases unmatched. Germline CDR1 is MDHEN and CDR2 is SYDVKM. The CDR3 consists of 15 residues. The DNA for the CDR3 is TGTGCCAGCAGTCAGAGCGGGACGCCATCCTACGAGCAGTACTTC. Encoded protein: CASSQSGTPSYEQYF.

This sequence joins TRBV2 and TRBJ2-1; maybe TRBD2 (6 bases). The CDR3 covers 14 residues. Germline CDR1 SNHLY, CDR2 FYNNEI. V was shortened by 2 bases and J by 8 bases, with 13 bases between the two germline ends. This CDR3 is CASSEQGGADEQFF. The CDR3, as DNA: TGTGCCAGCAGTGAACAGGGAGGTGCCGATGAGCAGTTCTTC.

In the case of this clone: At one end, the junction sequence differs from germline, possibly due to a read error. The chain carries TRBV11-2 and TRBJ1-1, with 8 bases aligning to TRBD1. Germline V lookup: CDR1 SGHAT, CDR2 FQNNGV. The CDR3 is 11 amino acids. Here the CDR3 reads CASSLGADRDF. CDR3 bases: TGTGCCAGCAGCTTAGGGGCGGACAGGGACTTT.

This clone has just one count. This rearrangement joins TRBV7-9 to TRBJ2-7; TRBD1 is a possible D gene (6 bases). Germline V lookup: CDR1 SEHNR, CDR2 FQNEAQ (reference sequence). Trimming left V 5 bases short and J 0 bases short, with 11 bases between. The CDR3 has 14 residues. CDR3 sequence (DNA): TGTGCCAGCAGCCCCAGGGGCACCTCCTACGAGCAGTACTTC. It translates to CASSPRGTSYEQYF.

The chain employs TRBV27 and TRBJ1-2, with no clear D. The CDR3 totals 13 residues. Germline V lookup: CDR1 MNHEY, CDR2 SMNVEV (reference sequence). The V and J ends lost 3 bases and 4 bases respectively, with 9 bases between them. In DNA, the CDR3 is TGTGCCAGCAGTTTCGGCAGAGGCTATGGCTACACCTTC. It translates to CASSFGRGYGYTF.

Points on this clone: This specimen includes other DNA sequences encoding the same CDR3. The gene calls are TRBV9 and TRBJ2-7; 8 bases are a match to TRBD2. This CDR3 is 13 amino acids long. Germline-derived CDR1 and CDR2 are SGDLS and YYNGEE. The junction had 0 bases not matched to a gene; V was cut back by 1 base and J by 3 bases. The DNA of the CDR3 is TGTGCCAGCAGCGTAACTAGCGGCTACGAGCAGTACTTC. This sequence encodes CASSVTSGYEQYF.

This chain connects TRBV27 to TRBJ2-3, with TRBD2 matching over 12 bases. V lost 4 bases and J lost 6; bases outside the gene matches: 8. This CDR3 contains 16 residues. Germline loops: CDR1 MNHEY, CDR2 SMNVEV (reference sequence). CDR3 in DNA: TGTGCCAGCAGTTGGCTAGCGGGAGGGCCCAGGGATACGCAGTATTTT. It is translated as CASSWLAGGPRDTQYF.